What follows are 19 T cell receptor beta chains derived from one specimen sequenced in a study of blood T cells in healthy people across ages. A second roughly 6 to 11 cycle PCR used barcoded and J-beta primers. TCRdb itself ran the 5' RACE reads through MiXCR, one entry per CDR3 protein. The sample records around 870,000 distinct CDR3 sequences, 29% being singletons. Sequences were obtained from blood. The receptor source for this set is a woman older than 75 in good health.

The chain uses TRBV18 and TRBJ1-2; TRBD1 agrees at 7 bases. Germline trimming cut 4 bases from V and 6 bases from J; bases unmatched to any gene: 11. Germline V lookup: CDR1 KGHSH, CDR2 LQKENI. The CDR3 sequence is 15 residues long. CDR3 amino acids: CASSLTGQRAHGYTF. The CDR3 DNA reads TGTGCCAGCTCACTGACGGGACAGAGGGCCCATGGCTACACCTTC.

The genes are TRBV4-3 and TRBJ2-2; tentative D call: TRBD2 (7 bases). The CDR3 loop spans 21 amino acids. In germline, CDR1 is LGHNA, CDR2 YSLEER. Trimming left V 1 base short and J 0 bases short, with 24 bases between. For the CDR3, the DNA is TGCGCCAGCAGCCAAGGGATGATGGATTCAGGGGAGGGACCGAACACCGGGGAGCTGTTTTTT. This encodes CASSQGMMDSGEGPNTGELFF.

This chain connects TRBV24-1 to TRBJ2-3; 13 nucleotides match TRBD2. The CDR3 length is 18 residues. Germline trimming cut 4 bases from V and 2 bases from J; bases unmatched to any gene: 8. Germline CDR1 KGHDR, CDR2 SFDVKD. The CDR3 sequence is CATSDLGLAGALTDTQYF. The CDR3 DNA is TGTGCCACCAGTGACCTTGGACTAGCGGGGGCCCTCACAGATACGCAGTATTTT.

CDR3 in amino acids: CASSGVNYGYTF. In DNA form, the CDR3 reads TGTGCCAGCAGTGGGGTTAACTATGGCTACACCTTC. The gene calls are TRBV28 and TRBJ1-2; D gene ambiguous. Germline CDR1 is MDHEN and CDR2 is SYDVKM. Trimming removed 5 bases at V and 1 base at J, with 5 bases between. The CDR3 length is 12 residues.

The sample holds many counts of this clonotype. CDR3 loop: CASRADSLAKNIQYF. CDR3 DNA sequence: TGTGCCAGCAGGGCGGACAGTCTAGCCAAAAACATTCAGTACTTC. V and J are TRBV12-3 or TRBV12-4 and TRBJ2-4, with D possibly TRBD1 on 6 matching bases. The CDR3 consists of 15 residues. V was shortened by 6 bases and J by 0 bases, with 12 bases between the two germline ends.

This clonotype was observed many times. The gene calls are TRBV7-6 and TRBJ1-5; D is unresolved. Germline V CDR1 and CDR2: SGHVS, FNYEAQ. This CDR3 has 12 residues. Deletions cut 4 bases from V and 7 bases from J, with 8 bases between. The CDR3 nucleotides are TGTGCCAGCAGCTCCTTCGGGCAGCCCCAGCATTTT. As protein: CASSSFGQPQHF.

In this sample, this clonotype turned up many times. V and J are TRBV24-1 and TRBJ2-3; D not resolved. The CDR3 contains 14 residues. Germline V CDR1 and CDR2: KGHDR, SFDVKD. Trimming pared 5 bases from V and 0 bases from J, leaving 8 bases between. This CDR3 is CATSGATSTDTQYF. CDR3 in DNA: TGTGCCACCAGTGGGGCCACTAGCACAGATACGCAGTATTTT.

This clonotype was counted ten times or more. J is TRBJ2-3 and V is TRBV7-2; 8 nucleotides match TRBD2. Germline loops: CDR1 SGHTA, CDR2 FQGNSA. The CDR3 is 14 amino acids. The junction had 5 bases not matched to a gene; V was cut back by 3 bases and J by 6 bases. The CDR3 DNA reads as TGTGCCAGCAGCTTCGAGCGGGGGTTTGATACGCAGTATTTT. Residues: CASSFERGFDTQYF.

This clonotype appeared a few times. The CDR3: CASSSRRDKNEKLFF. The CDR3 region has the DNA TGTGCCAGCAGCTCCAGGCGGGACAAGAATGAAAAACTGTTTTTT. The rearrangement links TRBV7-6 to TRBJ1-4; possibly TRBD1 for D (6 bases). Per the germline V gene, CDR1 is SGHVS and CDR2 is FNYEAQ. This CDR3 has 15 amino acids. The V end was cut by 4 bases, the J end by 5 bases, with 14 bases between. The whole variable domain, filled in from reference TRBV7-6 and TRBJ1-4, reads GAGVSQSPRYKVTKRGQDVALRCDPISGHVSLYWYRQALGQGPEFLTYFNYEAQQDKSGLPNDRFSAERPEGSISTLTIQRTEQRDSAMYRCASSSRRDKNEKLFFGSGTQLSVL.

The sample holds many counts of this clonotype. This chain joins TRBV15 and TRBJ2-5; D not resolved. The V and J ends lost 3 bases and 2 bases respectively, with 4 bases between them. The CDR3 sequence is 12 residues long. Germline values: CDR1 LNHNV, CDR2 YYDKDF (reference sequence). For the CDR3, the DNA is TGTGCCACCAGCAGGAAACAAGAGACCCAGTACTTC. Translation gives CATSRKQETQYF.

This clonotype showed up many times. This chain joins TRBV10-3 and TRBJ2-1; maybe TRBD2 (5 bases). Germline-derived CDR1 and CDR2 are ENHRY and SYGVKD. V lost 3 bases and J lost 9, with 27 bases in between. CDR3 length equals 18 residues. The CDR3: CAISEPNLLIRGIGEQFF. The CDR3 nucleotides read TGTGCCATCAGTGAACCCAATCTCCTAATTCGGGGAATTGGTGAGCAGTTCTTC.

This clonotype was picked up many times. The chain recombines TRBV20-1 with TRBJ2-1; 11 bases map to TRBD1. The CDR3 extends over 16 amino acids. The V and J ends lost 3 bases and 3 bases, in that order; junction bases with no gene match: 7. In germline, CDR1 is DFQATT, CDR2 SNEGSKA (reference sequence). The CDR3 spells CSAREDRGRGYNEQFF. The DNA of the CDR3 is TGCAGTGCTAGGGAGGACAGGGGGCGAGGCTACAATGAGCAGTTCTTC.

The table lists this clonotype with many counts. This chain joins TRBV11-2 and TRBJ2-5; 13 bases map to TRBD2. CDR3 length equals 18 residues. V was pared by 5 bases and J by 3 bases, with 12 bases of the junction left unmatched. The germline V gene encodes CDR1 SGHAT and CDR2 FQNNGV. The CDR3 region has the DNA TGTGCCAGCAGCCGAACCCCGGGACTAGCGGGGATCAAAGAGACCCAGTACTTC. Amino acid sequence: CASSRTPGLAGIKETQYF.

This clonotype was counted between two and nine times. It may be a read error: a sequence one base away is much more abundant. The chain couples TRBV9 to TRBJ2-5; D ambiguous. CDR1 and CDR2 from the germline V gene are SGDLS and YYNGEE. CDR3 size: 16 residues. Trimming left V 0 bases short and J 11 bases short, with 23 bases between. The CDR3 loop is CASSVAVGRGVNEQYF. The CDR3, as DNA: TGTGCCAGCAGCGTAGCTGTCGGGCGAGGTGTCAATGAGCAGTACTTC.

Comment on this clonotype: A much larger clone sits a single nucleotide away, making a read error possible. The rearrangement uses TRBV6-6 and TRBJ2-4, with 8 nucleotides matching TRBD2. V shed 2 bases and J 4 bases; nucleotides not matched to a gene: 4. Germline V gives CDR1 MNHNY, CDR2 SVGAGI (reference sequence). The CDR3 has 15 residues. The CDR3 reads CASSYVPSGKNIQYF. For the CDR3, the DNA is TGTGCCAGCAGTTACGTGCCTAGCGGGAAAAACATTCAGTACTTC.

Of note for this clonotype: A much larger clonotype is one base distant, so this may be a read error. The chain couples TRBV15 to TRBJ1-2, with D perhaps matching TRBD1 (5 bases). Germline V CDR1 and CDR2: LNHNV, YYDKDF (reference sequence). The CDR3 is 14 residues long. The germline V and J ends were trimmed by 8 bases and 4 bases, with 17 bases remaining between them. CDR3 bases: TGTGCCACCGGCAAGCAGGGTCCTTCCTATGGCTACACCTTC. Amino acid sequence: CATGKQGPSYGYTF. Together with reference TRBV15 and TRBJ1-2, the CDR3 gives the full variable domain: DAMVIQNPRYQVTQFGKPVTLSCSQTLNHNVMYWYQQKSSQAPKLLFHYYDKDFNNEADTPDNFQSRRPNTSFCFLDIRSPGLGDTAMYLCATGKQGPSYGYTFGSGTRLTVV.

This clonotype was detected ten times or more. The rearrangement joins TRBV4-2 to TRBJ2-1; 7 nucleotides align to TRBD1. The length of the CDR3 is 15 residues. The ends lost 4 bases at V and 8 bases at J; junction bases unmatched: 11. Germline CDR1 LGHNA, CDR2 YNFKEQ. The CDR3 spells CASSLGWTGLDEQFF. The CDR3 DNA sequence: TGTGCCAGCAGCCTCGGCTGGACAGGCTTGGATGAGCAGTTCTTC.

This clonotype has only a few counts. The J gene is TRBJ2-3, the V gene TRBV18, with no clear D. Germline V gene lookup returns CDR1 KGHSH and CDR2 LQKENI. This CDR3 is built from 15 residues. V shed 3 bases and J shed 4 bases, with 14 bases lying between them. CDR3 loop: CASSPSILGADTQYF. Here the CDR3 DNA reads TGTGCCAGCTCACCGAGTATTCTTGGGGCAGATACGCAGTATTTT.

A word on this clonotype: The junction departs from germline at one end; a sequencing error may be responsible. The chain is built from TRBV20-1 and TRBJ2-3; 13 nucleotides match TRBD2. The CDR3 length is 15 residues. CDR1 DFQATT and CDR2 SNEGSKA come from the germline V gene (reference sequence). The CDR3, as DNA: TGCGGTGCTAGGACTAGCGGGGGTTTCACAGATACGCAGTATTTT. Translation: CGARTSGGFTDTQYF.